Ten or more counts support the clone carrying this T cell receptor beta chain. TCRdb passed the 5' RACE reads through MiXCR, listing each CDR3 protein once. The sample comprises tens of thousands of distinct CDR3 sequences, less than 9.5% of which are singletons, and 1.5% to 2% rests with the top ten. This sample is drawn from a study of spatial heterogeneity in lung cancer. Time point described: blood at routine non-recurrence follow-up after resection. Trimming took 7 bases from V and 3 from J; bases not matched to a gene: 15. The CDR3 spans 16 residues. Germline V gene sequence: CDR1 WNHNN, CDR2 SYGVQD (reference sequence).

This receptor was obtained from a female donor with early-stage non-small cell lung cancer. This rearrangement joins TRBV10-1 to TRBJ2-7; TRBD2 matches 7 bases. The sample in question was PBMCs, obtained at follow-up. CDR3 region: CASKFERDSSLYEQYF. For the CDR3, the DNA is TGCGCCAGCAAGTTTGAGCGGGACTCTTCACTCTACGAGCAGTACTTC.